This T cell receptor (beta chain) was sequenced in a study of CD8+CD57+ T cells in acquired aplastic anemia. The study, taken as a whole, reports: Compared with total CD4+ and CD8+ cell pools, patient CD8+CD57+ cells were less diverse.

A few counts support this clonotype. Its target is not known. The authors sequenced patients whose flow cytometry had shown CD8+CD57+ cell expansion. The enrolled patients all had severe acquired aplastic anemia. Patients were therapy-naive when their blood was sampled. The CD8+CD57+ cell fraction, enriched with beads, gave a mean 1.6 ug DNA. The CDR3 contains 17 residues. Germline loops: CDR1 SEHNR, CDR2 FQNEAQ (reference sequence). J gave up 9 bases and V 4 bases, and 16 bases lay outside the gene matches. Genomic DNA provided the template from which TCR beta VDJ and CDR3 profiles were obtained. TCRdb reprocessed the reads with MiXCR, giving one entry per CDR3 protein. The table includes about 20,000 distinct CDR3 sequences, almost 40% detected once.

The clonotype comes from a human donor with aplastic anemia. The chain couples TRBV7-9 to TRBJ2-1, with 9 bases identical to TRBD2. The sequencing sample was made of CD8+CD57+ T cells sorted from PBMCs. The subset here: bead-enriched CD8+CD57+ effector memory T cells from SAA patients. The CDR3 region has the DNA TGTGCCAGCAGCTCCCGGACTAGCGCCGAAGGGGTCGGTGAGCAGTTCTTC. Amino acids: CASSSRTSAEGVGEQFF.